This T cell receptor beta chain was obtained from a study of CD8+ T cells in alopecia areata. It was cDNA, reverse transcribed from extracted RNA, that served as the sequencing template. The repertoire was sequenced with immunoSEQ multiplex PCR; TCRdb's copy has only in-frame clones and lacks some. This table has over 150,000 clones, roughly three fifths appearing once. For this clone: Its cognate antigen is unknown.

Study results and caveats: Normal skin contains resident alphabeta T cells, and these are also sequenced in scalp samples.

This receptor was identified in a human donor in good health. The source material was CD8+ T cells sorted from blood.

The CDR3 nucleotides are TGTGCCAGCCGCGTGAGGGAGAACACTGAAGCTTTCTTT. Translation gives CASRVRENTEAFF. The chain links TRBV6-5 to TRBJ1-1; D is uncertain. Trimming pared 8 bases from V and 1 base from J, leaving 11 bases between. Germline V CDR1 and CDR2: MNHEY, SVGAGI. This CDR3 is built from 13 residues.